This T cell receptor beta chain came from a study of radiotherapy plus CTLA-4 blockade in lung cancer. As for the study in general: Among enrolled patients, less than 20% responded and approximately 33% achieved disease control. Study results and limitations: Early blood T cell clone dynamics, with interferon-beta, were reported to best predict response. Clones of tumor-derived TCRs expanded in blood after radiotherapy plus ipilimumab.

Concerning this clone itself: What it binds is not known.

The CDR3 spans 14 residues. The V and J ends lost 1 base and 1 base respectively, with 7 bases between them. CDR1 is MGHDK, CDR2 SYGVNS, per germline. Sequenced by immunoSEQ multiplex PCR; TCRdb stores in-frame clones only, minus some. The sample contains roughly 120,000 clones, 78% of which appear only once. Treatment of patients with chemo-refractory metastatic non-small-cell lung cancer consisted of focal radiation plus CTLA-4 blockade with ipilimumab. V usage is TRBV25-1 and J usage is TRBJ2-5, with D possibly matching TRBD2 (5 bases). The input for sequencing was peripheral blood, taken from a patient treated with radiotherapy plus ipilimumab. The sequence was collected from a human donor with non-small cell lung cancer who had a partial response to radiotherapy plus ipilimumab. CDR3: CASSEFGGQETQYF. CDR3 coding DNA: TGTGCCAGCAGTGAATTCGGAGGCCAAGAGACCCAGTACTTC.